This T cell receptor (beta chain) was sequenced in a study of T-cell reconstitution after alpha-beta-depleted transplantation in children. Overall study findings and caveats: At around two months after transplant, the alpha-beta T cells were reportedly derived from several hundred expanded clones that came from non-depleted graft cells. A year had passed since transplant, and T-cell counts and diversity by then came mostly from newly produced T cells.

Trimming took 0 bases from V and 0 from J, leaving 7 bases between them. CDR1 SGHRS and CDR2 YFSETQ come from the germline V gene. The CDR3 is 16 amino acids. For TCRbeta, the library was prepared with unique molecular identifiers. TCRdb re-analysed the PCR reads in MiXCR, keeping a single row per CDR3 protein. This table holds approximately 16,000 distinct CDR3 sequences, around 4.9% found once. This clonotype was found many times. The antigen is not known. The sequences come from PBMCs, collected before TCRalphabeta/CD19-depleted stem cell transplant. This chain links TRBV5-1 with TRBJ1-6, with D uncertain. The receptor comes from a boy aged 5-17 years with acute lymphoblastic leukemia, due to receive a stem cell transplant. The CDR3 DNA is TGCGCCAGCAGCTTGGGCAGCTACTCCTATAATTCACCCCTCCACTTT. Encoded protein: CASSLGSYSYNSPLHF.